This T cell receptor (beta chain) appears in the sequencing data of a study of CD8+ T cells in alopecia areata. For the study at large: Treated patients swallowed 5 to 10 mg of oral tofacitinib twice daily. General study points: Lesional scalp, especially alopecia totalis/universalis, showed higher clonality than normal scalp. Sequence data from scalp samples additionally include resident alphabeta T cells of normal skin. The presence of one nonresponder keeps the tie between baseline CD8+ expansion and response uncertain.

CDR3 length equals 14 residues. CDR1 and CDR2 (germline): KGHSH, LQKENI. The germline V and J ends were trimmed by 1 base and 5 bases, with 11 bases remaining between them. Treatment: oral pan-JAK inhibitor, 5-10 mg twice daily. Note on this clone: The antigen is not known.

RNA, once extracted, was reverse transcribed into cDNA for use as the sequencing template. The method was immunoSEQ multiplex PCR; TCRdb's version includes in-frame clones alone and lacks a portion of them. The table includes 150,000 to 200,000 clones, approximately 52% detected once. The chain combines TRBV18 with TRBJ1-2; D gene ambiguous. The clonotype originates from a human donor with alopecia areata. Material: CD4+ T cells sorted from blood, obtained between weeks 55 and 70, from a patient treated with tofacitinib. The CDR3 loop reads CASSPLSEKYGYTF. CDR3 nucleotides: TGTGCCAGCTCACCACTTTCGGAGAAGTATGGCTACACCTTC. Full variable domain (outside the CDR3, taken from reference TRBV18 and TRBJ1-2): NAGVMQNPRHLVRRRGQEARLRCSPMKGHSHVYWYRQLPEEGLKFMVYLQKENIIDESGMPKERFSAEFPKEGPSILRIQQVVRGDSAAYFCASSPLSEKYGYTFGSGTRLTVV.